One and the same sample provided the 21 T cell receptor beta chains below, sequenced in a study of CD4 and CD8 cells across lung adenocarcinoma regions. TCRdb re-derived calls from the PCR reads in MiXCR, one entry per CDR3 protein. The sample contains approximately 19,000 distinct CDR3 sequences, approximately 50% of which appear only once. Input material: CD8+ T cells from the margin of a lung tumor. The receptor set was obtained from a male donor with lung adenocarcinoma. The CD4 and CD8 labels of this study may be unreliable.

Turning to this clonotype: The CDR3 does not close with the conserved phenylalanine or tryptophan, likely indicating a read error. The DNA is omitted, as the CDR3 cannot be located on it reliably, and the CDR3 follows TCRdb's listing. The J gene is TRBJ2-3, the V gene TRBV7-6; TRBD1, the table's D call, lacks a check against the DNA. From germline, CDR1 is SGHVS and CDR2 FNYEAQ. Counting both end residues, the CDR3 totals 22 amino acids. CDR3 amino acids: CASLAPKIRRRGPLLHPLGLRL.

As regards this clonotype: The junction and the germline gene differ at one end; a read error may be behind it. This rearrangement joins TRBV6-5 to TRBJ2-5, with a weak D call TRBD2 (7 bases). The CDR3 length is 19 residues. CDR1 and CDR2 (germline): MNHEY, SVGAGI. CDR3: CASSFRAGRGGRDPETQYF. The CDR3 region has the DNA TGTGCCAGCAGTTTCCGAGCGGGGCGCGGGGGCCGTGACCCAGAGACCCAGTACTTT.

Turning to this clonotype: Its ends do not fully match the called genes, so a read error is possible. This chain connects TRBV10-1 to TRBJ2-2; D might be TRBD2 (7 bases). The CDR3 loop spans 15 amino acids. Germline CDR1 WNHNN, CDR2 SYGVQD (reference sequence). The CDR3 bases are TGCGCCAGCAGCTTACTGGCGGGGGACACCGGTGAGCAGTTTTTT. This gives the protein CASSLLAGDTGEQFF.

The genes are TRBV20-1 and TRBJ2-3; D possibly corresponds to TRBD2 (6 bases). The CDR3 runs to 15 residues. Trimming shortened V by 5 bases and J by 5 bases, and 20 bases separated the two germline ends. The germline CDR1 and CDR2 sequences are DFQATT and SNEGSKA (reference sequence). The CDR3 protein is CSALSTEGRQDTQYF. Here the CDR3 DNA reads TGCAGTGCTCTATCCACGGAGGGCCGACAAGATACGCAGTATTTT.

This rearrangement joins TRBV27 to TRBJ2-5, with TRBD2 matching over 8 bases. Germline values: CDR1 MNHEY, CDR2 SMNVEV (reference sequence). The CDR3 has 13 residues. The CDR3 reads CGSGGRDQETQYF. In nucleotides, the CDR3 is TGTGGGAGCGGGGGCCGAGACCAAGAGACCCAGTACTTC.

In its sample, this clonotype was seen once. The chain combines TRBV6-1 with TRBJ2-5, with TRBD2 matching over 7 bases. Germline CDR1 and CDR2: MNHNS and SASEGT. CDR3 length equals 14 residues. J was trimmed by 2 bases and V by 8 bases; bases with no gene match: 8. As DNA, the CDR3 is TGTGCCAGCCGCTTGCGGGGAGGGCAAGAGACCCAGTACTTC. Translated, it gives CASRLRGGQETQYF.

As concerns this clonotype: The junction differs from germline at one of its ends, possibly a read error. The chain joins TRBV7-7 to TRBJ2-1; 11 bases align to TRBD2. Germline V gene lookup returns CDR1 SSHAT and CDR2 FNYEAQ (reference sequence). The CDR3 has 14 residues. CDR3 protein: CASSPTSGSGEQFF. The CDR3 region has the DNA TGTGCTAGCAGCCCTACTAGCGGGAGTGGTGAGCAGTTCTTC.

The rearrangement joins TRBV7-2 to TRBJ2-1; tentative D call: TRBD1 (6 bases). Per the germline V gene, CDR1 is SGHTA and CDR2 is FQGNSA. With 5 bases removed from V and 7 bases from J, the gap between germline ends came to 18 bases. This CDR3 spans 15 amino acids. The CDR3 spells CASSDGGRYGNEQFF. Here the CDR3 DNA reads TGTGCCAGCAGCGATGGGGGCCGTTACGGGAATGAGCAGTTCTTC.

The J gene is TRBJ2-5, the V gene TRBV6-1, with D perhaps matching TRBD2 (6 bases). V was trimmed by 6 bases and J by 4 bases, leaving 21 bases between them. Germline V gene data show CDR1 as MNHNS and CDR2 as SASEGT. The CDR3 covers 16 residues. The CDR3 region has the DNA TGTGCCAGCAGACAAACCCCCGCTAGCGCGTCAGAGACCCAGTACTTC. The encoded protein is CASRQTPASASETQYF.

The V and J genes are TRBV6-1 and TRBJ1-1, with D hard to call. Germline CDR1 reads MNHNS; CDR2 reads SASEGT. Trimming stripped 8 bases from V and 14 bases from J, with 15 bases between. The CDR3 loop spans 10 amino acids. This chain's CDR3 is CASEEGAIFF. In DNA, the CDR3 is TGTGCCAGCGAGGAGGGCGCCATATTCTTT.

This clonotype was counted between two and nine times. The J gene is TRBJ2-1, the V gene TRBV20-1, with a weak D call TRBD2 (6 bases). Judging by the DNA end, TRBJ2-7 fits better; the J call may be wrong. Germline CDR1 and CDR2: DFQATT and SNEGSKA (reference sequence). This CDR3 is 16 amino acids long. The DNA for the CDR3 is TGCAGTGCTAGAGATCCCTGGGGGGAGAATCCCTACGAGCAGTACTTC. Translating gives CSARDPWGENPYEQYF.

At least ten counts were recorded for this clonotype. Here the CDR3 DNA reads TGTGCCAGCAGCCACAGGAATCAGCCCCAGCATTTT. This encodes CASSHRNQPQHF. The rearrangement uses TRBV6-1 and TRBJ1-5; a weak D match, TRBD1 (5 bases). Per the germline V gene, CDR1 is MNHNS and CDR2 is SASEGT. V was trimmed by 6 bases and J by 4 bases, leaving 7 bases between them. The CDR3 consists of 12 residues.

The J gene is TRBJ1-5, the V gene TRBV6-1; the match to TRBD1 covers 9 bases. This CDR3 spans 15 amino acids. Unmatched junction bases numbered 6, after V lost 5 bases and J lost 4 bases. Germline CDR1 is MNHNS and CDR2 is SASEGT. Here the CDR3 DNA reads TGTGCCAGCAGTACAGGACAGGGGAATAATCAGCCCCAGCATTTT. Protein product: CASSTGQGNNQPQHF.

This clonotype has just one count. The chain joins TRBV11-1 to TRBJ2-1; D unresolved. The V and J ends lost 2 bases and 4 bases respectively, with 3 bases between them. The germline CDR1 and CDR2 sequences are SGHAT and FQDESV (reference sequence). The CDR3 covers 12 residues. The CDR3 here is CASSLWYNEQFF. The CDR3 DNA reads as TGTGCCAGCAGCTTATGGTACAATGAGCAGTTCTTC.

This clonotype was detected many times. The J gene is TRBJ1-1, the V gene TRBV6-5; TRBD1 is a possible D gene (6 bases). Germline V gene lookup returns CDR1 MNHEY and CDR2 SVGAGI. V was trimmed by 4 bases and J by 1 base, leaving 10 bases between them. This CDR3 is built from 14 residues. The CDR3 protein is CASSFLQGNTEAFF. CDR3 DNA: TGTGCCAGCAGTTTCTTACAGGGGAACACTGAAGCTTTCTTT.

This clonotype is medium-sized within its sample. The V gene is TRBV6-1, the J gene TRBJ2-1; no clear D gene. The DNA end is more similar to TRBJ2-7, so the J call may be wrong. This CDR3 is built from 13 residues. Germline assignment: CDR1 MNHNS and CDR2 SASEGT. The CDR3 nucleotides read TGTGCCAGCAGTCGAAAGTGGGTCCACGAGCAGTACTTC. Its translation is CASSRKWVHEQYF.

The DNA of the CDR3 is TGTGCCAGCTTGAGCGTGAACACTGAAGCTTTCTTT. As protein: CASLSVNTEAFF. This sequence joins TRBV6-5 and TRBJ1-1; D not resolved. The V gene lost 8 bases and the J gene lost 0 bases, with 7 bases spanning the gap. CDR3 length: 12 residues. Germline loops: CDR1 MNHEY, CDR2 SVGAGI.

This clonotype was seen a single time. An end of the junction differs from the germline gene, which may be a read error. The chain joins TRBV6-1 to TRBJ2-5; the match to TRBD1 covers 10 bases. Germline values: CDR1 MNHNS, CDR2 SASEGT. This CDR3 region has 16 residues. The chain's CDR3 is CASSEAGTGDRETQYF. Here the CDR3 DNA reads TGTGCCAGCAGTGAAGCCGGGACAGGGGACCGAGAGACCCAGTATTTC.

This chain links TRBV6-1 with TRBJ2-5, with D tentatively TRBD2 (7 bases). V was cut by 6 bases and J by 4 bases, with 18 bases left in between. The CDR3 totals 15 residues. The germline gives CDR1 MNHNS, CDR2 SASEGT. The CDR3 nucleotides read TGTGCCAGCAGGGACGAGTCGGGGGGCGGAGAGACCCAGTACTTC. Protein product: CASRDESGGGETQYF.

The rearrangement joins TRBV4-2 to TRBJ2-7; D may match TRBD1 or TRBD2 (5 bases each). The CDR3 sequence is 18 residues long. Germline values: CDR1 LGHNA, CDR2 YNFKEQ. Trimming shortened V by 3 bases and J by 0 bases, and 21 bases separated the two germline ends. This CDR3 is CASSQSSSGTLGSYEQYF. CDR3 nucleotides: TGTGCCAGCAGCCAGTCCTCTTCCGGGACGCTCGGCTCCTACGAGCAGTACTTC.

The chain recombines TRBV4-1 with TRBJ2-1, with D possibly called TRBD1 or TRBD2 (5 bases each). CDR3 length: 15 amino acids. The germline gives CDR1 MGHRA, CDR2 YSYEKL. Trimming removed 4 bases from V and 6 bases from J, with 16 bases in between. As DNA, the CDR3 is TGCGCCAGCAGCCTCCTTTGGTGGGGGACCAATGAGCAGTTCTTC. It codes for CASSLLWWGTNEQFF.